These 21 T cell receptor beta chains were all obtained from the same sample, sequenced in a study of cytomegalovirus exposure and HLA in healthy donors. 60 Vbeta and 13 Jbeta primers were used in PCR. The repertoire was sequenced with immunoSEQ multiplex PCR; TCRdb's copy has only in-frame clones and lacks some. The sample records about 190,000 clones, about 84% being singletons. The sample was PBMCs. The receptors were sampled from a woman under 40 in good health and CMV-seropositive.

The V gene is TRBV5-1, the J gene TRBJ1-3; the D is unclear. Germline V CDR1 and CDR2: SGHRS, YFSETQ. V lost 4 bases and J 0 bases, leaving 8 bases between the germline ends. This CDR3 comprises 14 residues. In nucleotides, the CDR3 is TGCGCCAGCAGCGCGGGGAACTCTGGAAACACCATATATTTT. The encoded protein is CASSAGNSGNTIYF.

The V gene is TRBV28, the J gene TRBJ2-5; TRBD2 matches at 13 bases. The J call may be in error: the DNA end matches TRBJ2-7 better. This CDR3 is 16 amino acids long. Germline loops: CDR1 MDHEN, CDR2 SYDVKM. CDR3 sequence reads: CASSPGLAGDSYEQYF. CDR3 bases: TGTGCCAGCAGTCCTGGACTAGCGGGAGACTCCTACGAGCAGTACTTC.

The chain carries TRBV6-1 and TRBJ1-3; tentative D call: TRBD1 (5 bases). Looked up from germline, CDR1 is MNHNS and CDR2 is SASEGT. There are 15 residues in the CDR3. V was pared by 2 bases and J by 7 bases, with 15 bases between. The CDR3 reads CASSEIQGRENTIYF. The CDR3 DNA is TGTGCCAGCAGTGAAATTCAGGGACGGGAGAACACCATATATTTT.

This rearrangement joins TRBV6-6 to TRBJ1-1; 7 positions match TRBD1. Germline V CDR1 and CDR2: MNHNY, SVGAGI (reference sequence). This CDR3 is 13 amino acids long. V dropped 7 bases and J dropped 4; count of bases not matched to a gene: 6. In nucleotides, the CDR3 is TGTGCCAGCAAATACAGGGGTGGCACTGAAGCTTTCTTT. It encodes CASKYRGGTEAFF.

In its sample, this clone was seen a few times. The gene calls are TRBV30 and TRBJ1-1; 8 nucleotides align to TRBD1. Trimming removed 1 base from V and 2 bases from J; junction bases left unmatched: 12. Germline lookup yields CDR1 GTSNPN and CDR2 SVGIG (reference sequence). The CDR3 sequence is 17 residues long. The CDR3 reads CAWSGQGLGFGNTEAFF. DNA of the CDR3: TGTGCCTGGAGTGGACAGGGGCTAGGATTTGGTAACACTGAAGCTTTCTTT. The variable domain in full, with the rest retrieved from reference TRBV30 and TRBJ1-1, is SQTIHQWPATLVQPVGSPLSLECTVEGTSNPNLYWYRQAAGRGLQLLFYSVGIGQISSEVPQNLSASRPQDRQFILSSKKLLLSDSGFYLCAWSGQGLGFGNTEAFFGQGTRLTVV.

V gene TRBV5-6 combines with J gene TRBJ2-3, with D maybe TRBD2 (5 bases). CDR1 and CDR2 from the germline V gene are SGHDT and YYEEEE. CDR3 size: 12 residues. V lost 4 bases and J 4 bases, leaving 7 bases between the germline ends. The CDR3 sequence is CASSPGSDTQYF. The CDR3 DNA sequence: TGTGCCAGCAGCCCGGGATCAGATACGCAGTATTTT.

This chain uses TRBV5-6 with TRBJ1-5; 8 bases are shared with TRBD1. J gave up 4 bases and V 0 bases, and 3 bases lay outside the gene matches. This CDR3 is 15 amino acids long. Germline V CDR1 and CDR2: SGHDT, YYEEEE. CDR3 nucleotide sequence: TGTGCCAGCAGCTTGGGTGGGACAGGTAATCAGCCCCAGCATTTT. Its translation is CASSLGGTGNQPQHF.

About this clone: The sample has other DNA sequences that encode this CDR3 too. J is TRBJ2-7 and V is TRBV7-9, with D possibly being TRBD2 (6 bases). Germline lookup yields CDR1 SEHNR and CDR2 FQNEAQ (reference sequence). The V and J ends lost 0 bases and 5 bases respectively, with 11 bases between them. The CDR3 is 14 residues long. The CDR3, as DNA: TGTGCCAGCAGCTTAGCCAGCGGCGGGGACGAGCAGTACTTC. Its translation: CASSLASGGDEQYF.

The CDR3 sequence: CASTEVQDTQYF. The CDR3 nucleotides read TGTGCCAGCACCGAGGTCCAAGATACGCAGTATTTT. This chain connects TRBV28 to TRBJ2-3; D remains unclear. Deletions cut 7 bases from V and 5 bases from J, with 10 bases between. Per germline, CDR1 MDHEN and CDR2 SYDVKM. CDR3 length: 12 residues. The full variable domain, in which reference TRBV28 and TRBJ2-3 provide the parts outside the CDR3, is DVKVTQSSRYLVKRTGEKVFLECVQDMDHENMFWYRQDPGLGLRLIYFSYDVKMKEKGDIPEGYSVSREKKERFSLILESASTNQTSMYLCASTEVQDTQYFGPGTRLTVL.

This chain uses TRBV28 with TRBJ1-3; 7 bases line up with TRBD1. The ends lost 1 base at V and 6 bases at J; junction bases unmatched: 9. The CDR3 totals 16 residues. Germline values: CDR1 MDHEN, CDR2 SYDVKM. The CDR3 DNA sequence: TGTGCCAGCAGTTTATTGGAGGGGGCTTATGAAAACACCATATATTTT. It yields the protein CASSLLEGAYENTIYF.

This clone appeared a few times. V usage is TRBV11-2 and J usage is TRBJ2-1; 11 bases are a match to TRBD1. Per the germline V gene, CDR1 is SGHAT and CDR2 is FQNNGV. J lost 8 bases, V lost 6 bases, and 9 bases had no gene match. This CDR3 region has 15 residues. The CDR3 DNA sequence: TGTGCCAGCAGTTCCAAGGACAGGGGGCGGCATGAGCAGTTCTTC. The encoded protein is CASSSKDRGRHEQFF.

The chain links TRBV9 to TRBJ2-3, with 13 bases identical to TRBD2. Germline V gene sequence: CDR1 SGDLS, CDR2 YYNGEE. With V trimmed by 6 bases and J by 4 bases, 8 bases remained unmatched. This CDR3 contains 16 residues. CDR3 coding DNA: TGTGCCAGCACCTCCGGACTAGCGGGGGTGGCAGATACGCAGTATTTT. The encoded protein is CASTSGLAGVADTQYF.

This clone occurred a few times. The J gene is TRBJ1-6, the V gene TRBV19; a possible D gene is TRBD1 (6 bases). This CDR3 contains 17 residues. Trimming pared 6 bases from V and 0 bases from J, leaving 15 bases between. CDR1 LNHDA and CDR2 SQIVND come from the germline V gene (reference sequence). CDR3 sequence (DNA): TGTGCCAGTAGCTCCACTACAGGGAGCTCCTATAATTCACCCCTCCACTTT. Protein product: CASSSTTGSSYNSPLHF.

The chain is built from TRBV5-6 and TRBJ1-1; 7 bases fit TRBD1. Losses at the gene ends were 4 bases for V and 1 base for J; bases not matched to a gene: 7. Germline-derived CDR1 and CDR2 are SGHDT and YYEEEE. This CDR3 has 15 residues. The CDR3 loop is CASSNLDRENTEAFF. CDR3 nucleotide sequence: TGTGCCAGCAGCAACCTCGACAGGGAGAACACTGAAGCTTTCTTT.

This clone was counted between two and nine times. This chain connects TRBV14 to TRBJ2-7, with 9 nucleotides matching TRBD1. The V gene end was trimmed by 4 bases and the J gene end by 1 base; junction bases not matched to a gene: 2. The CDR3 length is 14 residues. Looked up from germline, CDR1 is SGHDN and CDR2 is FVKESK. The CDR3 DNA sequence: TGTGCCAGCAGCCTCGGGACAGGGTCCTACGAGCAGTACTTC. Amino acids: CASSLGTGSYEQYF.

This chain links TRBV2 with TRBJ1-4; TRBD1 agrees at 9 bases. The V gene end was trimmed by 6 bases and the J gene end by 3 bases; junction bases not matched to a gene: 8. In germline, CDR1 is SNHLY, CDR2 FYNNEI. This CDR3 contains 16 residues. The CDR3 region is CASRGDRARSNEKLFF. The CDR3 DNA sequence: TGTGCCAGCAGGGGGGACAGGGCCAGATCTAATGAAAAACTGTTTTTT. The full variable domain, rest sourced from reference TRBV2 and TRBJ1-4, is EPEVTQTPSHQVTQMGQEVILRCVPISNHLYFYWYRQILGQKVEFLVSFYNNEISEKSEIFDDQFSVERPDGSNFTLKIRSTKLEDSAMYFCASRGDRARSNEKLFFGSGTQLSVL.

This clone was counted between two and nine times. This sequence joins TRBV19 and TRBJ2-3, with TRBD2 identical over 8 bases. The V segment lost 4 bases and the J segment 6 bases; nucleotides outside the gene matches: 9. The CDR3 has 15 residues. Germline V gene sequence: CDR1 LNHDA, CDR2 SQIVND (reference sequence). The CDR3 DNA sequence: TGTGCCAGTAGTACCGAGGGCGGGAGGAGCGATACGCAGTATTTT. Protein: CASSTEGGRSDTQYF.

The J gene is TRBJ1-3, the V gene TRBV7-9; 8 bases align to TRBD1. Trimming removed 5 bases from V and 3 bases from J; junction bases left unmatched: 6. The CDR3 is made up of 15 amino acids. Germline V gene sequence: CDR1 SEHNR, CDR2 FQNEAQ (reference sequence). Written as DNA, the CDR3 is TGTGCCAGCAGCCGAGACAGGGGTAGTGGAAACACCATATATTTT. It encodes CASSRDRGSGNTIYF.

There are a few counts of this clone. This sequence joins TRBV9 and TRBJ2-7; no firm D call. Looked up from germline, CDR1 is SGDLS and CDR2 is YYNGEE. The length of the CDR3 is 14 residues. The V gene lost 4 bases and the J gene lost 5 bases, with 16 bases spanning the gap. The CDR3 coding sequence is TGTGCCAGCAGCTCCGACGGGTGGCACCACGAGCAGTACTTC. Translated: CASSSDGWHHEQYF.

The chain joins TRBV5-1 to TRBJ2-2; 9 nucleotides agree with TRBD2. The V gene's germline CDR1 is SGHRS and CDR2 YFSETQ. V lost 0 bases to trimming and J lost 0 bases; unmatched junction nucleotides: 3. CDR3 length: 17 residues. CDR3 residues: CASSLEPSGTNTGELFF. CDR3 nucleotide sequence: TGCGCCAGCAGCTTGGAACCTAGCGGGACGAACACCGGGGAGCTGTTTTTT. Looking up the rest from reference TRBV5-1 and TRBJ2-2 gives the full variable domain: KAGVTQTPRYLIKTRGQQVTLSCSPISGHRSVSWYQQTPGQGLQFLFEYFSETQRNKGNFPGRFSGRQFSNSRSEMNVSTLELGDSALYLCASSLEPSGTNTGELFFGEGSRLTVL.

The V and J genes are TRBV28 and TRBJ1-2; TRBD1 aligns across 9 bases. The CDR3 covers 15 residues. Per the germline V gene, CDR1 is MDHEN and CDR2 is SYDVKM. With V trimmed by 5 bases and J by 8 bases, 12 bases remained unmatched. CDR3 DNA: TGTGCCAGCAGTATCCCACTACAGGGGGCAGGGGGCTACACCTTC. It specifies CASSIPLQGAGGYTF.